These T cell receptor beta chains were read from a single sample in a study of blood T cell repertoires in COVID-19. TCRdb's copy holds only in-frame clones and misses some; the assay was immunoSEQ multiplex PCR. The table lists 150,000 or so clones, more than 75% of them singletons. Material for sequencing was PBMCs or T cells enriched from blood (not recorded which). These receptors originate from a human donor with acute COVID-19. The donor label of this sample is uncertain. Each CDR3 is given with its conserved first and last residue. D genes are given only for firm matches. Not all rows give a size; the values are once, few, many and, for expanded clones, a class.

D: -
V: TRBV4-1
J: TRBJ1-1
size: -
CDR3: CASSQVKGGEKGTEAFF
DNA: TGCGCCAGCAGCCAAGTTAAGGGTGGGGAGAAGGGCACTGAAGCTTTCTTT

D: TRBD1
V: TRBV9
J: TRBJ1-2
size: -
CDR3: CASSGAGGAFGDGYTF
DNA: TGTGCCAGCAGTGGGGCAGGGGGCGCCTTTGGGGACGGCTACACCTTC

D: TRBD1
V: TRBV5-1
J: TRBJ2-3
size: once
CDR3: CASSFRGRSTDTQYF
DNA: TGCGCCAGCAGCTTCAGGGGGCGCAGCACAGATACGCAGTATTTT

D: TRBD1
V: TRBV6-5
J: TRBJ2-7
size: -
CDR3: CASSYWAGGYEQYF
DNA: TGTGCCAGCAGTTACTGGGCAGGGGGCTACGAGCAGTACTTC

D: -
V: TRBV24-1
J: TRBJ2-7
size: -
CDR3: CATSDVGDYEQYF
DNA: TGTGCCACCAGTGATGTCGGGGACTACGAGCAGTACTTC

D: -
V: TRBV7-6
J: TRBJ2-7
size: -
CDR3: CASSPSPNSYEQYF
DNA: TGTGCCAGCAGCCCTAGCCCCAACTCCTACGAGCAGTACTTC

D: -
V: TRBV19
J: TRBJ1-5
size: once
CDR3: CASSPPRAAGQYSNQPQHF
DNA: TGTGCCAGTAGTCCTCCCAGGGCGGCAGGACAGTATAGCAATCAGCCCCAGCATTTT

D: TRBD1
V: TRBV2
J: TRBJ1-5
size: -
CDR3: CASRGDRGPGQPQHF
DNA: TGTGCCAGCAGAGGGGACAGGGGGCCAGGGCAGCCCCAGCATTTT

D: -
V: TRBV11-2
J: TRBJ1-1
size: -
CDR3: CASSLLLGGGTEAFF
DNA: TGTGCCAGCAGCTTACTGCTCGGGGGTGGGACTGAAGCTTTCTTT

D: -
V: TRBV19
J: TRBJ1-2
size: -
CDR3: CASTRSLYGYTF
DNA: TGTGCCAGTACTAGGTCCCTCTATGGCTACACCTTC

D: -
V: TRBV10-3
J: TRBJ2-1
size: -
CDR3: CATGNSLLDNEQFF
DNA: TGTGCCACGGGTAATTCCCTACTAGACAATGAGCAGTTCTTC

D: TRBD1
V: TRBV5-4
J: TRBJ2-2
size: -
CDR3: CASSGPGQASNTGELFF
DNA: TGTGCCAGCAGCGGGCCGGGACAGGCTTCGAACACCGGGGAGCTGTTTTTT

D: -
V: TRBV19
J: TRBJ2-1
size: -
CDR3: CASSIRPLGDEQFF
DNA: TGTGCCAGTAGTATTCGGCCGCTAGGCGATGAGCAGTTCTTC

D: TRBD1
V: TRBV9
J: TRBJ1-3
size: -
CDR3: CASSVGGGHSGNTIYF
DNA: TGTGCCAGCAGCGTAGGAGGGGGCCACTCTGGAAACACCATATATTTT